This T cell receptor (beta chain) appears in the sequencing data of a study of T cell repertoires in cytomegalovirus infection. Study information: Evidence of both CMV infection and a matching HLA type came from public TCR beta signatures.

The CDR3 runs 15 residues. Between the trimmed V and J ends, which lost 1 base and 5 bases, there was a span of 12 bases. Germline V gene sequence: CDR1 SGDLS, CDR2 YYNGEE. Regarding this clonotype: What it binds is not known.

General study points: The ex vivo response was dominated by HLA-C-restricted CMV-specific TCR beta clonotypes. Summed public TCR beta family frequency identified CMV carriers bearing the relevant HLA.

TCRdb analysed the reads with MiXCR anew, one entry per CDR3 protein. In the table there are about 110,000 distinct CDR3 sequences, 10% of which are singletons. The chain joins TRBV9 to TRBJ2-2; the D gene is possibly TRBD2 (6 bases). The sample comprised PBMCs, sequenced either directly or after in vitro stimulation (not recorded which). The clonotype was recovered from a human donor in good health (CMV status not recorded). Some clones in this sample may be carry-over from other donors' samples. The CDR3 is CASSVTRERTGELFF. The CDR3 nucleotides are TGTGCCAGCAGCGTAACGCGGGAACGAACCGGGGAGCTGTTTTTT.